Following are 10 T cell receptor beta chains from one sample sequenced in a study of T cell responses to AZD1222 COVID-19 vaccine. Measured with immunoSEQ multiplex PCR; TCRdb has only the in-frame clones, and not every one. The repertoire consists of around 140,000 clones, with 85% to 95% occurring once and the leading ten covering less than 1%. This material consisted of peripheral blood, taken on day 0 of MenACWY control vaccination. All receptors derive from an adult in good health.

The CDR3 region has the DNA TGTGCCAGCAGTTACTTACTTGCAAGCTCTGGGGCCAACGTCCTGACTTTC. Translation: CASSYLLASSGANVLTF. The chain has TRBV6-2 or TRBV6-3 and TRBJ2-6; no definite D call. CDR3 size: 17 residues. V lost 1 base to trimming and J lost 0 bases, with 10 bases between them. Looked up from germline, CDR1 is MNHEY and CDR2 is SVGEGT.

V is TRBV11-2 and J is TRBJ1-2; D uncertain. The V end was cut by 5 bases, the J end by 8 bases, with 9 bases between. Germline CDR1 SGHAT, CDR2 FQNNGV. The length of the CDR3 is 11 residues. CDR3 bases: TGTGCCAGCAGCCCCGTTTGGGGCTACACCTTC. This translates into CASSPVWGYTF.

The chain carries TRBV7-3 and TRBJ2-1; D unclear. Germline V CDR1 and CDR2: SGHTA, FQGTGA. The CDR3 sequence is 14 residues long. The V and J ends lost 5 bases and 6 bases respectively, with 14 bases between them. DNA for the CDR3: TGTGCCAGCAGCGACGACCTACGTGGCAATGAGCAGTTCTTC. Encoded protein: CASSDDLRGNEQFF.

This clone showed up just a few times. The chain uses TRBV5-4 and TRBJ1-6; D gene ambiguous. V dropped 0 bases and J dropped 6 bases, with 10 bases sitting between them. The CDR3 runs to 15 residues. The germline gives CDR1 SGHNT, CDR2 YYREEE (reference sequence). This CDR3 is CASSLGSGGNSPLHF. CDR3 coding DNA: TGTGCCAGCAGCTTGGGGTCAGGAGGTAATTCACCCCTCCACTTT.

V and J are TRBV6-2 or TRBV6-3 and TRBJ2-7; TRBD2 is a possible D gene (5 bases). V was trimmed by 3 bases and J by 7 bases, leaving 16 bases between them. The CDR3 is 14 amino acids. Germline loops: CDR1 MNHEY, CDR2 SVGEGT. Here the CDR3 DNA reads TGTGCCAGCAGTTATCGAGGACTTACTCGAGAGCAGTACTTC. Its translation is CASSYRGLTREQYF.

This chain uses TRBV29-1 with TRBJ2-7, with 7 bases identical to TRBD1. The length of the CDR3 is 14 residues. V dropped 5 bases and J dropped 2; count of bases not matched to a gene: 9. Germline loops: CDR1 SQVTM, CDR2 ANQGSEA. CDR3 DNA: TGCAGCGTTTGTAGTACAGGGGATGCCTACGAGCAGTACTTC. Protein product: CSVCSTGDAYEQYF.

The chain employs TRBV12-3 or TRBV12-4 and TRBJ2-1; a weak D match, TRBD2 (6 bases). This CDR3 is built from 13 residues. V shed 6 bases and J shed 10 bases, with 16 bases lying between them. CDR3: CASSPGPRGEQFF. CDR3 coding DNA: TGTGCCAGCAGCCCGGGACCCCGGGGGGAGCAGTTCTTC.

V is TRBV6-7 and J is TRBJ1-1, with D possibly TRBD1 on 5 matching bases. TRBV6-7 is placed among ORFs of uncertain function. The CDR3 contains 14 residues. Trimming stripped 6 bases from V and 1 base from J, with 12 bases between. The CDR3 DNA follows: TGTGCCAGCAGCCTCCCGAGGGGGAACACTGAAGCTTTCTTT. It yields the protein CASSLPRGNTEAFF.

This rearrangement joins TRBV4-3 to TRBJ1-3; D gene uncertain. Germline loops: CDR1 LGHNA, CDR2 YSLEER. The CDR3 spans 16 residues. The V end lost 0 bases, the J end lost 1 base, and 10 bases lay between the germline ends. CDR3 region: CASSQDRDSSGNTIYF. As DNA, the CDR3 is TGCGCCAGCAGCCAAGATCGCGACTCTTCTGGAAACACCATATATTTT.

J is TRBJ1-5 and V is TRBV5-8; 10 bases match TRBD1. Germline V gives CDR1 SGHTS, CDR2 YDEGEE. After removal of 4 bases from V and 0 bases from J, the junction contained 7 bases not matched to a gene. The CDR3 totals 17 residues. The CDR3 sequence: CASSNWTGGNSNQPQHF. In DNA, the CDR3 is TGTGCCAGCAGCAACTGGACAGGGGGGAATAGCAATCAGCCCCAGCATTTT.